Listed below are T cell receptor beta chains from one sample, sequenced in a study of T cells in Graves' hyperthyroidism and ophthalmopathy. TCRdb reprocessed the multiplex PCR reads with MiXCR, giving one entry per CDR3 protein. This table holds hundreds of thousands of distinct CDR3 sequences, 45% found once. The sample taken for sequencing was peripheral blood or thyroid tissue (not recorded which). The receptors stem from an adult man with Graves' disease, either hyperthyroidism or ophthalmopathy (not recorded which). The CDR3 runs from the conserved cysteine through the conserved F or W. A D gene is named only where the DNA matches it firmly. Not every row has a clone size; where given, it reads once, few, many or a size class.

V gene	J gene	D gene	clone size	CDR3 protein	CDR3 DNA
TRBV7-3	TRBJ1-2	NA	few	CASSLTLGGIDGYTF	TGTGCCAGCAGCTTAACTCTAGGGGGGATCGATGGCTACACCTTC
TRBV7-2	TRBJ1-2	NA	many	CASSSGGYGYTF	TGTGCCAGCAGCTCGGGAGGATATGGCTACACCTTC
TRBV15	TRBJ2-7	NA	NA	CATSRPTGPPYEQYF	TGTGCCACCAGCAGACCCACAGGGCCGCCCTACGAGCAGTACTTC
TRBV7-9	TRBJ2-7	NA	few	CASSLWSNYEQYF	TGTGCCAGCAGCTTATGGAGTAACTACGAGCAGTACTTC
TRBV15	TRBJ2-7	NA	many	CATSSGPSYEQYF	TGTGCCACCAGCTCAGGGCCCTCTTACGAGCAGTACTTC
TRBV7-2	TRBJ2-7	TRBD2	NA	CASSSIGTSGLARLSYEQYF	TGTGCCAGCAGCTCCATCGGGACATCCGGACTAGCTCGATTGTCCTACGAGCAGTACTTC
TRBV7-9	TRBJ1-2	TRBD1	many	CASSKDRAGYTF	TGTGCCAGCAGCAAAGACAGGGCTGGCTACACCTTC
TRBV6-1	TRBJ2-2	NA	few	CASILSGANTGELFF	TGTGCCAGCATCTTATCGGGAGCGAACACCGGGGAGCTGTTTTTT
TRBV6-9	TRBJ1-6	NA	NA	CAGRLNSPLHF	TGTGCCGGACGACTTAATTCACCCCTCCACTTT
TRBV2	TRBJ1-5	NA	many	CASTAQVQGRSLSNQPQHF	TGTGCCAGCACCGCACAGGTACAGGGCAGGTCTTTGAGCAATCAGCCCCAGCATTTT
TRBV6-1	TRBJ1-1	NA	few	CASREAGGSGTEAFF	TGTGCCAGCAGGGAGGCTGGTGGTAGCGGCACTGAAGCTTTCTTT
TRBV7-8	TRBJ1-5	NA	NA	CASSLDSFQPQHF	TGTGCCAGCAGCTTAGACAGTTTTCAGCCCCAGCATTTT
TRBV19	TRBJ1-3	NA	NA	CASREVSGNTIYF	TGTGCCAGTAGGGAGGTCTCTGGAAACACCATATATTTT
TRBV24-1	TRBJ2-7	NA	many	CATSDSGSYEQYF	TGTGCCACCAGTGATTCCGGCTCCTACGAGCAGTACTTC
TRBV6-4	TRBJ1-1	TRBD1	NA	CASSDSDRGNTEAFF	TGTGCCAGCAGTGACTCAGACAGGGGGAACACTGAAGCTTTCTTT
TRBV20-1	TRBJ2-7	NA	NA	CSASPLDGFREQYF	TGCAGTGCTAGTCCCTTAGACGGATTCAGGGAGCAGTACTTC
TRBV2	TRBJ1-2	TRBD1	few	CASRGQGALNGYTF	TGTGCCAGCAGGGGACAGGGGGCTTTGAATGGCTACACCTTC
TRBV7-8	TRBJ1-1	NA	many	CASSVRRDTEAFF	TGTGCCAGCAGCGTTAGACGGGACACTGAAGCTTTCTTT
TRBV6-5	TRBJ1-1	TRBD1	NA	CASRRQGQAEAFF	TGTGCCAGCAGAAGACAGGGGCAAGCTGAAGCTTTCTTT
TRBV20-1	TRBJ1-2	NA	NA	CSASIGRSGYTF	TGCAGTGCTAGTATAGGCAGAAGTGGCTACACCTTC
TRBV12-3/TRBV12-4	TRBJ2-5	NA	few	CASSGPRGRTLQETQYF	TGTGCCAGCAGTGGTCCTAGGGGACGGACCCTACAAGAGACCCAGTACTTC
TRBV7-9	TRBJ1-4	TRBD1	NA	CASSLGDRGALNEKLFF	TGTGCCAGCAGCTTAGGGGACAGGGGCGCCCTTAATGAAAAACTGTTTTTT
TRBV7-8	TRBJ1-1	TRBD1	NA	CASSSAGGPTALAFF	TGTGCCAGCAGTTCTGCAGGGGGTCCCACCGCTCTGGCTTTCTTT
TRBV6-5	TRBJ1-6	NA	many	CASRWTGSPLHF	TGTGCCAGCAGATGGACCGGCTCACCCCTCCACTTT
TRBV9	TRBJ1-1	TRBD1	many	CASSWGQENTEAFF	TGTGCCAGCAGCTGGGGACAGGAGAACACTGAAGCTTTCTTT
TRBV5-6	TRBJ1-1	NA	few	CASRRHTEAFF	TGTGCCAGCAGGCGACACACTGAAGCTTTCTTT
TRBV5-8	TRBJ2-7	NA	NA	CASSLAGEPTYEQYF	TGTGCCAGCAGCTTGGCCGGGGAACCTACCTACGAGCAGTACTTC
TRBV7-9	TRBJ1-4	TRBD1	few	CASSSSGTGSGKLFF	TGTGCCAGCAGCTCATCCGGGACAGGGTCAGGAAAACTGTTTTTT
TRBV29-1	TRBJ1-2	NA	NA	CSLVDRGGVHGYTF	TGCAGCTTGGTTGATCGAGGGGGTGTCCATGGCTACACCTTC
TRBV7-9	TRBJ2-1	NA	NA	CASSPPRRNNEQFF	TGTGCCAGCAGCCCTCCCCGGAGAAACAATGAGCAGTTCTTC
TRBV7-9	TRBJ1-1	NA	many	CASSLSLHTEAFF	TGTGCCAGCAGCTTATCGCTCCACACTGAAGCTTTCTTT
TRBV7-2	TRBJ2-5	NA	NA	CASSFYICSAPDRTQETQYF	NA
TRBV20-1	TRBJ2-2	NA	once	CSAGHRVGGPGELFF	TGCAGTGCTGGACACCGCGTCGGGGGACCCGGGGAGCTGTTTTTT
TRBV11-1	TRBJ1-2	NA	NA	CASSEGTEYGYTF	TGTGCCAGCAGCGAAGGAACAGAATATGGCTACACCTTC
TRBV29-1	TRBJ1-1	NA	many	CSASRENTEAFF	TGCAGCGCCAGCAGGGAGAACACTGAAGCTTTCTTT
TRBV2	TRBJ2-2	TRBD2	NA	CASSGVAGGPGELFF	TGTGCCAGCAGTGGGGTAGCGGGGGGGCCCGGGGAGCTGTTTTTT
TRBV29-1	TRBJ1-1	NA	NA	CSVEDSGYTEAFF	TGCAGCGTTGAGGACAGCGGTTACACTGAAGCTTTCTTT
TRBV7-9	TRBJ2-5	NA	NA	CASSQIPVGARETQYF	TGCGCCAGCAGCCAAATTCCTGTGGGGGCGAGGGAGACCCAGTACTTC
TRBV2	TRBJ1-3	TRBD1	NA	CASSETGGRGNTIYF	TGTGCCAGCAGTGAGACAGGGGGCCGTGGAAACACCATATATTTT
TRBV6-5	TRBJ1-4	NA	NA	CASVAEMGEKLFF	TGTGCCAGCGTTGCCGAGATGGGTGAAAAACTGTTTTTT
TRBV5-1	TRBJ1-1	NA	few	CASSLSGGWTEAFF	TGCGCCAGCAGCTTGTCGGGGGGTTGGACTGAAGCTTTCTTT
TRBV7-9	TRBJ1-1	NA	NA	CVSSPPTVNTEAFF	TGTGTCAGCAGCCCACCGACAGTGAACACTGAAGCTTTCTTT
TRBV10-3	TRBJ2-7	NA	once	CAISGTPDSYEQYF	TGCGCCATCAGCGGGACACCTGACTCCTACGAGCAGTACTTC
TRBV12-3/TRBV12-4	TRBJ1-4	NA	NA	CASSQRRGEKLFF	TGTGCCAGCAGTCAAAGACGGGGTGAAAAACTGTTTTTT
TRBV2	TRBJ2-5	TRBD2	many	CASGMAGVETQYF	TGTGCCAGCGGCATGGCGGGAGTGGAGACCCAGTACTTC
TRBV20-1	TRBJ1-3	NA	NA	CSAATEPHASGNTIYF	TGCAGTGCTGCGACAGAACCCCATGCCTCTGGAAACACCATATATTTT
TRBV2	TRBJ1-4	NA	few	CASGGHRADWATNEKLFF	TGTGCCAGCGGGGGCCACAGGGCGGATTGGGCAACTAATGAAAAACTGTTTTTT
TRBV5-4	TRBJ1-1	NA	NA	CASSHPGLEAFF	TGCGCCAGCAGCCATCCGGGACTCGAAGCTTTCTTT
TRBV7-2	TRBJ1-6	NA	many	CASSLDSRRGTNSPLHF	TGTGCCAGCAGCTTAGATTCGAGGCGGGGTACCAATTCACCCCTCCACTTT
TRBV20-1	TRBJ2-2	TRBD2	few	CSAGTSFTGELFF	TGCAGTGCTGGGACTAGCTTCACCGGGGAGCTGTTTTTT
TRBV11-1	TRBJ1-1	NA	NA	CASSVDNRGVWNTEAFF	TGTGCCAGCAGCGTCGACAATAGGGGGGTTTGGAACACTGAAGCTTTCTTT
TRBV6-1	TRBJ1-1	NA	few	CASRSPGHREAFF	TGTGCCAGCAGATCGCCGGGACATAGAGAGGCTTTCTTT
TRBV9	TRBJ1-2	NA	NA	CASRPTGPAYGYTF	TGTGCCAGCAGACCTACAGGGCCGGCCTATGGCTACACCTTC